The TCR beta chain described here comes from a study of metastatic and nonmetastatic thyroid tumors. As originally analysed: Using the CDR3 differences seen across clinicopathological groups, the authors built a distant-metastasis classifier for papillary thyroid cancer, which was meant to discriminate distant-metastatic patients. TCRdb re-clonotyped the PCR reads via MiXCR. For this entry, the V and J calls and clone size follow TCRdb and not the study's own pipeline. The repertoire holds some 16,000 clones, with under 40% as singletons. The V end lost 0 bases, the J end lost 4 bases, and 12 bases lay between the germline ends. The length of the CDR3 is 14 residues. Looked up from germline, CDR1 is GTSNPN and CDR2 is SVGIG (reference sequence). In its sample, this clone is medium-sized. No patient received treatment before thyroid surgery.

The source is a male donor with papillary thyroid cancer or a benign thyroid nodule (not recorded which). Some clones in this sample may be carry-over from other donors' samples. This chain connects TRBV30 to TRBJ1-2, with D perhaps TRBD1 (6 bases). Input material: tumor tissue. The CDR3 sequence: CAWSVLTGTYGYTF. As DNA, the CDR3 is TGTGCCTGGAGTGTACTGACAGGCACCTATGGCTACACCTTC.